The clone carrying this T cell receptor (beta chain) has only a few counts. Antigen specificity is unknown. TCR beta VDJ combinations and CDR3 sequences were profiled from genomic DNA. Via MiXCR, TCRdb re-called the reads, giving one row per CDR3 protein. This table holds 100,000 to 150,000 distinct CDR3 sequences, approximately 40% found once. CD8+CD57+ cell expansion, shown by flow cytometry, had occurred in the patients selected for sequencing. All participating patients were living with severe acquired aplastic anemia. This sample is part of a study of CD8+CD57+ T cells in acquired aplastic anemia. Looking at the study overall: Each DNA sample taken from sorted CD4+ and CD8+ cells came to roughly 3.5 ug on average. Findings of the study overall: Patients and controls were found to share twenty-nine CD8+ CDR3 sequences.

Germline CDR1 reads MNHEY; CDR2 reads SVGEGT. CDR3 size: 16 residues. V shed 6 bases, J shed 5 bases, and the junction held 11 bases outside the gene matches. The material sequenced was sorted CD4+, CD8+, or CD8+CD57+ T cells (not recorded which) from PBMCs. This rearrangement joins TRBV6-2 or TRBV6-3 to TRBJ2-1; 9 nucleotides agree with TRBD2. This TCR was recovered from a human donor with aplastic anemia. The CDR3 DNA reads TGTGCCAGCAGCTCCCCCGGGACTAGCAGAGACAATGAGCAGTTCTTC. It translates to CASSSPGTSRDNEQFF.